This TCR beta chain was obtained from a study of T cell changes during pregnancy in multiple sclerosis. The data were produced by immunoSEQ multiplex PCR, yet TCRdb's version contains in-frame clones alone and is incomplete. The sample lists about 23,000 clones; more than 85% were seen once. Trimming removed 3 bases from V and 0 bases from J; junction bases left unmatched: 0. CDR3 size: 17 residues. From germline, CDR1 is MDHEN and CDR2 SYDVKM. The chain is built from TRBV28 and TRBJ2-1; TRBD2 agrees at 15 bases. This specimen consisted of CD8+ T cells from peripheral blood mononuclear cells, obtained in the first trimester of pregnancy. The TCR was taken from a female donor with multiple sclerosis, enrolled in a pregnancy study. The CDR3 DNA reads as TGTGCCAGCAGTTTGGGACTAGCGGGAGGCTCCTACAATGAGCAGTTCTTC. This translates into CASSLGLAGGSYNEQFF.